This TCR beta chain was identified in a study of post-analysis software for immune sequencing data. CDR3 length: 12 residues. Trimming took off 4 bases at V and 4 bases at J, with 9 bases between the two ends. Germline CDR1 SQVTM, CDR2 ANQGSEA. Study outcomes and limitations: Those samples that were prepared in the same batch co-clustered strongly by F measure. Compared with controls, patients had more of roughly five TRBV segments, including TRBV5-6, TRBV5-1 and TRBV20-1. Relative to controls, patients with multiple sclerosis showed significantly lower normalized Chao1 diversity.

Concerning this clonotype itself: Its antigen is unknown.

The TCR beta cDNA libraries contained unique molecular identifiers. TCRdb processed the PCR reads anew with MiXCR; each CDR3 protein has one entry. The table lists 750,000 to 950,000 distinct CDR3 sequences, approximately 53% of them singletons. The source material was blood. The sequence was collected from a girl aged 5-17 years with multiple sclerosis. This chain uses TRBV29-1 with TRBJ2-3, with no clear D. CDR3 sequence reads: CSVVTEPDTQYF. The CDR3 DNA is TGCAGCGTTGTAACGGAACCAGATACGCAGTATTTT.